This T cell receptor beta chain was recovered during a study of response to subunit inactivated influenza vaccine (dated by TCRdb to 2016 to 2018). Regarding the research as a whole: Deep quantitative T cell receptor repertoire profiling was used in the study to track responses to a trivalent subunit inactivated influenza vaccine. Paper-wide results and their limitations: The authors suggested that each seasonal influenza vaccination may recruit only a limited number of new T cells.

Library construction relied on RT-PCR. Sequencer: Illumina HiSeq 2500. TCRdb ran its own pipeline on the public reads, namely fastp trimming at Q25 and MiXCR clone calling, and kept in-frame beta chains. Records with the same CDR3 protein are collapsed into one entry carrying the most frequent genes and DNA. The sample has about 500,000 distinct CDR3 sequences on record, 15% to 20% of them singletons. The ten top clones hold roughly 3% of the sample. To note about this clonotype: This receptor's antigen is unknown. Per-base quality was not reported, and no clone a single base away is much larger than it.

From cysteine to phenylalanine, the CDR3 is 15 amino acids long. Only the CDR3 DNA is retained, 45 bases long and in frame from the first base. CDR1 and CDR2, looked up from the germline V gene (reference sequence), are SEHNR and FQNEAQ. The V end loses 0 bases and the J end loses 2 bases, and a stretch of 10 bases separates them. This receptor was identified in a man aged 50 to 75 who received an inactivated influenza vaccine. Donor details come from another sample of the same person, matched by shared clones. The chain is assembled from TRBV7-9 and TRBJ2-5, with no confident D gene call. The specimen was CD4+ T cells sorted from PBMCs, collected approximately 25 months after vaccination. This receptor has the CDR3 CASSLALTLQETQYF. The nucleotide sequence is TGTGCCAGCAGCTTAGCGCTAACTCTTCAAGAGACCCAGTACTTC.